Detailed here is one TCR beta chain. Its antigen is not known. The sample is drawn from a study of T cell responses to AZD1222 COVID-19 vaccine. Overall study results and limits: White British people made up most donors, females outnumbered males, and clonal diversity was possibly underestimated. Reportedly, nearly half of unique spike TCRs recognized epitopes outside B.1.351/B.1.1.7 mutations.

Pooled together were second doses at about 4 or about 12 weeks. Generated by immunoSEQ multiplex PCR, the TCRdb table keeps only in-frame clones and is missing some. The profile shows over 150,000 clones, 85% to 90% of them singletons. The CDR3 is made up of 13 amino acids. Trimming took off 0 bases at V and 14 bases at J, with 12 bases between the two ends. Germline V lookup: CDR1 SGHNT, CDR2 YYREEE (reference sequence). The gene calls are TRBV5-4 and TRBJ1-6, with unresolved D. The starting material was peripheral blood, obtained 28 days after the second AZD1222 dose. The clonotype comes from an adult who received the AZD1222 COVID-19 vaccine. CDR3 amino acids: CASSLVDTPSLHF. The DNA of the CDR3 is TGTGCCAGCAGCTTGGTAGACACCCCATCCCTCCACTTT.